This T cell receptor beta chain was captured by sequencing in a study of cytomegalovirus exposure and HLA in healthy donors. Study summary: In an earlier analysis, approximately 120 million unique TCR beta sequences were found from 150 million to 200 million T cells. General study points: Across HLA loci, a later analysis found differing TCR association rates, with DRB1 most and HLA-C fewest. Whilst most TCR sequences proved rare, a subset of public TCRs occurred across many donors.

Both 60 Vbeta primers and 13 Jbeta primers went into the PCR. Libraries were prepared by immunoSEQ multiplex PCR; TCRdb keeps only in-frame clonotypes and omits some of them. This table has around 150,000 clones, approximately 80% appearing once. Worth noting for this clone: The antigen is unknown. A junction boundary mismatches the germline segment, possibly from a read error.

Per the germline V gene, CDR1 is SGHDT and CDR2 is YYEEEE. There are 12 residues in the CDR3. The rearrangement joins TRBV5-6 to TRBJ2-7; D is unclear. The receptor comes from a woman in her forties in good health and CMV-seronegative. Sequencing used PBMCs. Here the CDR3 reads CASSIVSSEQYF. The CDR3 DNA reads TGTGCCAGCAGCATAGTTTCCTCCGAGCAGTACTTC.